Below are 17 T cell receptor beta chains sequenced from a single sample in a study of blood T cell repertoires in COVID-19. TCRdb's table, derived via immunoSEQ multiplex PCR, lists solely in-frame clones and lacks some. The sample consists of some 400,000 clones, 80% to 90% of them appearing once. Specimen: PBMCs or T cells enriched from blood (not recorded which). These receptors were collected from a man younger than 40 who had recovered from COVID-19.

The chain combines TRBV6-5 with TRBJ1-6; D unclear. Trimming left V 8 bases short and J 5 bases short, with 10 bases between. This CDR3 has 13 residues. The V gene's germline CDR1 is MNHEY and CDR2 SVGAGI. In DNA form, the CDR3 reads TGTGCCAGCGGAGAGATTGATAATTCACCCCTCCACTTT. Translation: CASGEIDNSPLHF.

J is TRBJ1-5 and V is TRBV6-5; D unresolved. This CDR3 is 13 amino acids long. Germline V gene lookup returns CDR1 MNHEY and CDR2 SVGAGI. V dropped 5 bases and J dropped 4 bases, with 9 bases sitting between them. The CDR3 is CASSLRKNQPQHF. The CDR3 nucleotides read TGTGCCAGCAGTCTCAGGAAGAATCAGCCCCAGCATTTT.

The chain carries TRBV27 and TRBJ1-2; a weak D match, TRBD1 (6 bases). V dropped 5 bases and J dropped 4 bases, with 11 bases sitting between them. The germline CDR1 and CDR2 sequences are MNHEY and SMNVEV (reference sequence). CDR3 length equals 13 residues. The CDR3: CASSAQGPYGYTF. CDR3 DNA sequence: TGTGCCAGCAGTGCACAGGGACCCTATGGCTACACCTTC.

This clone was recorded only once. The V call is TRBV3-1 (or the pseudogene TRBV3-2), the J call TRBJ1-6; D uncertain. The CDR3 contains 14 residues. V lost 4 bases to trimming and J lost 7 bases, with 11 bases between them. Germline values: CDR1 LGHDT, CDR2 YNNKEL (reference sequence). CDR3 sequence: CASSPLRYNSPLHF. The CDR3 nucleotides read TGTGCCAGCAGCCCGCTGCGGTACAATTCACCCCTCCACTTT.

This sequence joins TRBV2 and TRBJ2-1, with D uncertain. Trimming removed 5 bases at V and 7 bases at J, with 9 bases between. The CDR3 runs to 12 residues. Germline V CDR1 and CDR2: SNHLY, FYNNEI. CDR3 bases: TGTGCCAGCAGTTTTCTAGATAATGAGCAGTTCTTC. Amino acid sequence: CASSFLDNEQFF. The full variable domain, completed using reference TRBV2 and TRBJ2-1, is EPEVTQTPSHQVTQMGQEVILRCVPISNHLYFYWYRQILGQKVEFLVSFYNNEISEKSEIFDDQFSVERPDGSNFTLKIRSTKLEDSAMYFCASSFLDNEQFFGPGTRLTVL.

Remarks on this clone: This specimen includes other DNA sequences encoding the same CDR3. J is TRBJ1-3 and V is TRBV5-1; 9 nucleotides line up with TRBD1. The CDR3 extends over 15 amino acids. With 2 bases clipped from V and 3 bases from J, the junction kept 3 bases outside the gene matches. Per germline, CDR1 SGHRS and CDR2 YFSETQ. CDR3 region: CASSLQGASGNTIYF. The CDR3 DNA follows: TGCGCCAGCAGCTTACAGGGGGCGAGTGGAAACACCATATATTTT.

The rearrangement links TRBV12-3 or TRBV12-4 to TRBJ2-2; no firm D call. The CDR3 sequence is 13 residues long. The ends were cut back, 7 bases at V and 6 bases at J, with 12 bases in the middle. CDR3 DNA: TGTGCCAGCAAACCAGGTCATTCCGGGGAGCTGTTTTTT. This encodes CASKPGHSGELFF.

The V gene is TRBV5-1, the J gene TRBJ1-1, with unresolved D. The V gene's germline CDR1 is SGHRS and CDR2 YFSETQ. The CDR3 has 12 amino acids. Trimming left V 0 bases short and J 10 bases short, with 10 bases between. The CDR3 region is CASSLGEAGAFF. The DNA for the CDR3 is TGCGCCAGCAGCTTGGGCGAGGCGGGAGCTTTCTTT.

CDR3 coding DNA: TGTGCCATCAGTGCTAGCGGGGGTTACAATGAGCAGTTCTTC. Encoded protein: CAISASGGYNEQFF. The chain joins TRBV10-3 to TRBJ2-1; 10 bases align to TRBD2. This CDR3 contains 14 residues. The J segment lost 4 bases and the V segment lost 4 bases, leaving 1 base of the junction unmatched. CDR1 is ENHRY, CDR2 SYGVKD, per germline.

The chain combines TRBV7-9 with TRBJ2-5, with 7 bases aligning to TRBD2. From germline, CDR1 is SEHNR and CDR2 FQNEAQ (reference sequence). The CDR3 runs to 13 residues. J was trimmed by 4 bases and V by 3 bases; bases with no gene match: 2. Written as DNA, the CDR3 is TGTGCCAGCAGCTTTTCTAGCGGAGAGACCCAGTACTTC. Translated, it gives CASSFSSGETQYF.

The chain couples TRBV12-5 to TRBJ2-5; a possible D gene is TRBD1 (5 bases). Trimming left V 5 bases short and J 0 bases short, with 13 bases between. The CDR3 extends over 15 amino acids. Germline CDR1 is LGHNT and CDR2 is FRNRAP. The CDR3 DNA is TGTGCTAGTGGTCCCCTCTCAGGGAACCAAGAGACCCAGTACTTC. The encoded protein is CASGPLSGNQETQYF.

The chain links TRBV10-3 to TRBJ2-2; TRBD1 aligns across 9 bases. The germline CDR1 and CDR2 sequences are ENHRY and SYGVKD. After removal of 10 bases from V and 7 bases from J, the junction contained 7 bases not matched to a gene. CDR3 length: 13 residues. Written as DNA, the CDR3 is TGTGCCACTCGGACAGGGGATAACGGGGAGCTGTTTTTT. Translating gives CATRTGDNGELFF.

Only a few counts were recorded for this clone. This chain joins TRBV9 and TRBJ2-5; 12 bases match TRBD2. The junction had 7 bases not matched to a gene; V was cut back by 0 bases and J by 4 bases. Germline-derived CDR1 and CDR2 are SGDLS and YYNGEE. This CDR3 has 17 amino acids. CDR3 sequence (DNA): TGTGCCAGCAGCGTAGTTGCCCTAGCGGGGGGGAGAGAGACCCAGTACTTC. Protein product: CASSVVALAGGRETQYF.

The CDR3 reads CAWDTGINYGYTF. In nucleotides, the CDR3 is TGTGCCTGGGATACAGGGATCAACTATGGCTACACCTTC. The chain has TRBV30 and TRBJ1-2, with D perhaps matching TRBD1 (6 bases). Germline V gene sequence: CDR1 GTSNPN, CDR2 SVGIG (reference sequence). V lost 5 bases and J 2 bases, leaving 12 bases between the germline ends. The CDR3 contains 13 residues.

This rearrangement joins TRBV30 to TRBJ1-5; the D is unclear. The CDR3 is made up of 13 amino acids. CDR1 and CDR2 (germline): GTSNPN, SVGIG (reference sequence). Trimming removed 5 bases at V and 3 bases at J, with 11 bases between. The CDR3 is CAWSGKSNQPQHF. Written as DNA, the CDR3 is TGTGCCTGGTCAGGAAAATCCAATCAGCCCCAGCATTTT.

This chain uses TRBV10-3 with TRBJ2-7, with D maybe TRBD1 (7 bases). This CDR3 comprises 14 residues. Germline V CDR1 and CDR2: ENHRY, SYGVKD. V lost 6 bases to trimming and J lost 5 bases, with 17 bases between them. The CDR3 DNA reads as TGTGCCATCAGCGGACGACTAGGGGGCGACGAGCAGTACTTC. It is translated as CAISGRLGGDEQYF.

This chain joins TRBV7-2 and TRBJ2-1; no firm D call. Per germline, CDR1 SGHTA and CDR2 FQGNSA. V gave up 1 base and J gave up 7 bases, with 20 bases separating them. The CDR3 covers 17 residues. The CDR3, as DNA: TGTGCCAGCAGCTTAGTCACCTGGGTCCTAGTCGCGAATGAGCAGTTCTTC. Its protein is CASSLVTWVLVANEQFF.